This entry lists 6 T cell receptor beta chains sequenced from one sample in a study of T cell clonality in common variable immunodeficiency. Libraries were prepared by immunoSEQ multiplex PCR; TCRdb keeps only in-frame clonotypes and omits some of them. The profile covers tens of thousands of clones, none occurring a single time. The sequenced sample was peripheral blood mononuclear cells. Receptor source: a person aged 18 to 70 in good health.

This clone was picked up many times. The read falls 3 residues short of the CDR3 end, and the missing part is taken from the germline J gene. V is TRBV9 and J is TRBJ1-4; D might be TRBD1 (6 bases). The ends were cut back, 2 bases at V and 6 bases at J, with 14 bases in the middle. Germline CDR1 and CDR2: SGDLS and YYNGEE. This CDR3 has 15 residues. This CDR3 reads CASSVTGRGDEKLFF. The CDR3 bases that were read are TGTGCCAGCAGCGTCACAGGGCGGGGGGATGAAAAA.

This clone was recorded many times. Coverage ceases 3 residues before the CDR3 finishes, and the germline J gene fills in the end. This rearrangement joins TRBV12-3 or TRBV12-4 to TRBJ2-3; no definite D call. Trimming stripped 3 bases from V and 5 bases from J, with 9 bases between. The CDR3 length is 13 residues. CDR3 protein: CASSFGNRDTQYF. The covered CDR3 bases are TGTGCCAGCAGTTTCGGTAACAGAGATACG.

This clone was recorded many times. The read falls 3 residues short of the CDR3 end, and the missing part is taken from the germline J gene. This rearrangement joins TRBV7-6 to TRBJ1-1, with 9 bases lining up with TRBD1. Germline loops: CDR1 SGHVS, CDR2 FNYEAQ. The J segment lost 4 bases and the V segment lost 2 bases, leaving 2 bases of the junction unmatched. This CDR3 has 14 residues. The covered CDR3 bases are TGTGCCAGCAGCTTAAGGGGACAGGGCACTGAA. It codes for CASSLRGQGTE. The CDR3, in full, reads CASSLRGQGTEAFF. The whole variable domain, filled in from reference TRBV7-6 and TRBJ1-1, reads GAGVSQSPRYKVTKRGQDVALRCDPISGHVSLYWYRQALGQGPEFLTYFNYEAQQDKSGLPNDRFSAERPEGSISTLTIQRTEQRDSAMYRCASSLRGQGTEAFFGQGTRLTVV.

This clone was counted ten times or more. Read coverage stops 3 residues before the CDR3 terminus; the germline J gene supplies the remainder. The chain couples TRBV10-3 to TRBJ2-5; D not certain. This CDR3 is 13 amino acids long. CDR1 is ENHRY, CDR2 SYGVKD, per germline. The V and J ends lost 5 bases and 0 bases respectively, with 7 bases between them. The part of the CDR3 DNA that was read is TGTGCCATCAGTTCTAAGTACCAAGAGACC. Amino acid sequence: CAISSKYQET. The entire CDR3 protein reads CAISSKYQETQYF.

This clone was seen ten or more times. Read sequence stops 3 residues before the CDR3 end, and the germline J gene provides the missing end. The rearrangement links TRBV7-8 to TRBJ2-5; 8 nucleotides line up with TRBD1. The CDR3 loop spans 16 amino acids. Trimming took 0 bases from V and 5 from J; bases not matched to a gene: 8. Germline loops: CDR1 SGHVS, CDR2 FQNEAQ. The covered CDR3 bases are TGTGCCAGCAGCTTAGCGCGGGCAGGGGGCGCGGAGACC. Translating gives CASSLARAGGAET. In full, the CDR3 is CASSLARAGGAETQYF.

This clone was seen at least ten times. Sequence at one end of the junction differs from germline and may be a read error. The read is 3 residues too short to cover the CDR3 end, so that end is filled in from the germline J gene. This rearrangement joins TRBV2 to TRBJ1-4; 8 bases are a match to TRBD1. The CDR3 contains 13 residues. Germline V gives CDR1 SNHLY, CDR2 FYNNEI. The CDR3 here is CASGQGGNGKLFF. The sequenced part of the CDR3 DNA is TGTGCCAGTGGACAGGGAGGTAATGGAAAA.